This T cell receptor beta chain was documented in a study of cytomegalovirus exposure and HLA in healthy donors. Per the germline V gene, CDR1 is SGHTA and CDR2 is FQGNSA. The CDR3 covers 15 residues. Trimming shortened V by 5 bases and J by 0 bases, and 11 bases separated the two germline ends. It was with 60 Vbeta and 13 Jbeta primers that the PCR ran. The data were produced by immunoSEQ multiplex PCR, yet TCRdb's version contains in-frame clones alone and is incomplete. Of about 76,000 clones in the sample, 79% were seen once. Study-level results: When the data were analyzed later, several of the most significant clusters appeared to be linked to common viral pathogens. V- and J-gene trimming of TCR beta was linked (in a later analysis) to a missense DCLRE1C variant.

This clone came up once. Its antigen remains unknown. The TCR sequence derives from a man aged 25-45 years in good health and CMV-seronegative. The chain employs TRBV7-2 and TRBJ2-1, with D tentatively TRBD2 (6 bases). Sequencing input: PBMCs. CDR3 coding DNA: TGTGCCAGCAGCCTTCGGCGGGACTCCTACAATGAGCAGTTCTTC. Translating it yields CASSLRRDSYNEQFF.